This T cell receptor beta chain was recovered during a study of response to subunit inactivated influenza vaccine. This CDR3 is built from 16 residues. V shed 2 bases and J shed 0 bases, with 12 bases lying between them. Germline CDR1 SGHRS, CDR2 YFSETQ. Each CDR3 protein gets one entry after TCRdb re-called the RT-PCR reads with MiXCR. The data contain some 800,000 distinct CDR3 sequences, less than 25% of them seen just once; the ten biggest clones take up roughly a tenth. Source: PBMCs from blood, taken around 5 days after vaccination. This TCR was sampled from a man in his forties or fifties who received an inactivated influenza vaccine. The chain links TRBV5-1 to TRBJ2-1; D is unresolved. CDR3 DNA sequence: TGCGCCAGCAGCTTTAGGAGTCTGAGCTCCTACAATGAGCAGTTCTTC. It codes for CASSFRSLSSYNEQFF.